This TCR beta chain was sequenced during a study of OX40 agonist ivuxolimab in advanced cancers. Study summary: Three patients had partial responses: one hepatocellular carcinoma, two cutaneous melanoma.

A few counts support this clone. Assay: immunoSEQ multiplex PCR; the TCRdb copy retains only in-frame clones and omits some. Counted here are approximately 40,000 clones, approximately 80% occurring once; the ten biggest clones make up about 7.6%. This receptor was identified in an adult with an advanced solid tumor such as melanoma, head and neck, liver or kidney cancer. Sequences were derived from CD4+ or CD8+ T cells sorted from blood, sampled in a trial of the OX40 agonist ivuxolimab.

The CDR3 loop is CAISASTSGLTDTQYF. As DNA, the CDR3 is TGTGCCATCAGTGCTTCGACTAGCGGCCTAACAGATACGCAGTATTTT. This rearrangement joins TRBV10-3 to TRBJ2-3, with 9 bases lining up with TRBD2. The CDR3 sequence is 16 residues long. Trimming removed 4 bases from V and 3 bases from J; junction bases left unmatched: 8. The germline CDR1 and CDR2 sequences are ENHRY and SYGVKD.